This T cell receptor beta chain was captured by sequencing in a study of shared clonotypes between healthy human individuals. Findings of the study overall: Having only a few donors restricted how much genetic and exposure-history diversity was captured.

Details on this clone: Its specificity is unknown.

CDR1 is SGHNT, CDR2 YENEEA, per germline. V was cut by 5 bases and J by 0 bases, with 10 bases left in between. The length of the CDR3 is 15 residues. The test was conducted at deep level. Clones were sequenced by immunoSEQ multiplex PCR, and TCRdb holds only the in-frame ones, with some missing. The repertoire holds about half a million clones, with 70% to 85% as singletons. All participating donors were Caucasian adults from Nashville, Tennessee. The specimen was PBMCs. The sequence derives from a woman aged 40 to 50 in good health. Some clones in this sample may be carry-over from other donors' samples. V usage is TRBV11-3 and J usage is TRBJ2-2; TRBD2 is a possible D gene (5 bases). The CDR3 DNA follows: TGTGCCAGCAGCAAGGACTTCTCGAACACCGGGGAGCTGTTTTTT. It is translated as CASSKDFSNTGELFF. Full variable domain (outside the CDR3, taken from reference TRBV11-3 and TRBJ2-2): EAGVVQSPRYKIIEKKQPVAFWCNPISGHNTLYWYLQNLGQGPELLIRYENEEAVDDSQLPKDRFSAERLKGVDSTLKIQPAELGDSAVYLCASSKDFSNTGELFFGEGSRLTVL.